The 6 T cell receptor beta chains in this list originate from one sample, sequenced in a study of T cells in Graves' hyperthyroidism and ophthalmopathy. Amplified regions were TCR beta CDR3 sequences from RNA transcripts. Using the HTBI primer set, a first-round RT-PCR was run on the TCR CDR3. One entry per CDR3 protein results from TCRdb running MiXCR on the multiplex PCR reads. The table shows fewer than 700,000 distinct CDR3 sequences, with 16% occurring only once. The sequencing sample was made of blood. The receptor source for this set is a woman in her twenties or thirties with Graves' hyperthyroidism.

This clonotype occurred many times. This chain's CDR3 is CASSLQTGNNEQFF. CDR3 nucleotide sequence: TGTGCCAGCAGCTTACAGACAGGGAACAATGAGCAGTTCTTC. This sequence joins TRBV7-9 and TRBJ2-1; 7 bases line up with TRBD1. Losses at the gene ends were 2 bases for V and 5 bases for J; bases not matched to a gene: 3. This CDR3 is 14 amino acids long. Looked up from germline, CDR1 is SEHNR and CDR2 is FQNEAQ (reference sequence).

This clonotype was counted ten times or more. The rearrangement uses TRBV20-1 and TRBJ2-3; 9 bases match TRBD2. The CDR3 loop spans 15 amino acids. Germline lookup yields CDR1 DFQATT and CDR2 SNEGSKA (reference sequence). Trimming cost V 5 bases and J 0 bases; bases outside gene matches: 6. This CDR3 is CSAPSSGDSTDTQYF. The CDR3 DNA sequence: TGCAGTGCTCCCTCTAGCGGGGACAGCACAGATACGCAGTATTTT.

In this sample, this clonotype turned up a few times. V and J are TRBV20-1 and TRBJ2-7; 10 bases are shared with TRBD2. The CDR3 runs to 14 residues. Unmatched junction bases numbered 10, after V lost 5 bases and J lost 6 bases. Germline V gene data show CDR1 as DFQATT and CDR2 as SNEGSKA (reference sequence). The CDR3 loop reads CSAHRLAGILEQYF. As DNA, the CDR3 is TGCAGTGCTCACCGACTAGCGGGTATCCTCGAGCAGTACTTC.

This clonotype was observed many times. This chain's CDR3 is CASSWDFSTDTQYF. The CDR3 nucleotides read TGTGCCAGCAGTTGGGATTTTAGCACAGATACGCAGTATTTT. J is TRBJ2-3 and V is TRBV28; D is unresolved. Trimming took 4 bases from V and 0 from J, leaving 8 bases between them. The germline V gene has CDR1 MDHEN and CDR2 SYDVKM. There are 14 residues in the CDR3. Looking up the rest from reference TRBV28 and TRBJ2-3 gives the full variable domain: DVKVTQSSRYLVKRTGEKVFLECVQDMDHENMFWYRQDPGLGLRLIYFSYDVKMKEKGDIPEGYSVSREKKERFSLILESASTNQTSMYLCASSWDFSTDTQYFGPGTRLTVL.

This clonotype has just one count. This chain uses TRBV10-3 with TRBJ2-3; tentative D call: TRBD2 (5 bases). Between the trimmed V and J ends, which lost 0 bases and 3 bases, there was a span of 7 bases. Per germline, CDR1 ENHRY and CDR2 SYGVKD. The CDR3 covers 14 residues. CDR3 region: CAISESTGTDTQYF. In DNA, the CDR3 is TGTGCCATCAGTGAGTCGACGGGAACAGATACGCAGTATTTT.

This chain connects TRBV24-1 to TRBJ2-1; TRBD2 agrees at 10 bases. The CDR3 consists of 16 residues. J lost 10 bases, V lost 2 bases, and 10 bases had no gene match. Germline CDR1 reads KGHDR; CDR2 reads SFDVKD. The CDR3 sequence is CATSDSGLAVRGEQFF. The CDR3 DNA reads TGTGCCACCAGTGATTCCGGACTAGCGGTCCGAGGAGAGCAGTTCTTC.